The clone carrying this TCR beta chain has a single count. The junction does not match germline at one end; this may be a read error. The CDR3 runs 13 residues. CDR1 is SSHAT, CDR2 FNYEAQ, per germline (reference sequence). This entry comes from a study of OX40 agonist ivuxolimab in advanced cancers. Method: immunoSEQ multiplex PCR; TCRdb's copy keeps in-frame clones and lacks some. Of roughly 67,000 clones listed, roughly four fifths are singletons. The sequence came from an adult with an advanced solid tumor such as melanoma, head and neck, liver or kidney cancer. Source: CD4+ or CD8+ T cells sorted from blood, taken in a trial of the OX40 agonist ivuxolimab. The chain recombines TRBV7-7 with TRBJ1-1, with a weak D call TRBD1 (6 bases). The CDR3 region has the DNA TGTGCTAGCAGCCGGGACACTAACACTGAAGCTTTCTTT. This translates into CASSRDTNTEAFF. Full variable domain (outside the CDR3, taken from reference TRBV7-7 and TRBJ1-1): GAGVSQSPRYKVTKRGQDVTLRCDPISSHATLYWYQQALGQGPEFLTYFNYEAQPDKSGLPSDRFSAERPEGSISTLTIQRTEQRDSAMYRCASSRDTNTEAFFGQGTRLTVV.